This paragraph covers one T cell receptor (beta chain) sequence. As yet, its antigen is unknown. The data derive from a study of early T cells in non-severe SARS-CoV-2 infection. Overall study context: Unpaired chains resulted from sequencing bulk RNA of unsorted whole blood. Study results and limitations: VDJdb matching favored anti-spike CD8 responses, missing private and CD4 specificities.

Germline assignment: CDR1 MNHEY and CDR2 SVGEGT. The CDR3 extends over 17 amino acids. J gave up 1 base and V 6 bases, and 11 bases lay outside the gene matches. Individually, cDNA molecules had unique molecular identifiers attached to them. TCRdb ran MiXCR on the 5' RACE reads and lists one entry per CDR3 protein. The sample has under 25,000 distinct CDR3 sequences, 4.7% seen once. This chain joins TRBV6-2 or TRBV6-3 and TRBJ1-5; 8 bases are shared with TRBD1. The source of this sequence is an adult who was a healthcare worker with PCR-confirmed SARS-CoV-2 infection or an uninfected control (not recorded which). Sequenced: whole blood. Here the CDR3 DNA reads TGTGCCAGCAGGTCAAGATTGCAGGGGGCAAGCAATCAGCCCCAGCATTTT. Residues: CASRSRLQGASNQPQHF.